This TCR beta chain was sequenced in a study of T cells in Graves' hyperthyroidism and ophthalmopathy. The CDR3 totals 19 residues. Looked up from germline, CDR1 is MNHEY and CDR2 is SVGEGT. V lost 6 bases to trimming and J lost 0 bases, with 25 bases between them. The study defined stable Graves' hyperthyroidism as no ophthalmopathy progression within 18 months. PBMCs were obtained from approximately 10 ml fresh peripheral blood. This clonotype occurred many times. RNA transcripts were the template for amplifying TCR beta CDR3 regions. The HTBI primer set was used in a first-round RT-PCR of the TCR CDR3. TCRdb redid the calling of the multiplex PCR reads with MiXCR, one entry per CDR3 protein. The sample has approximately 560,000 distinct CDR3 sequences, 15% to 19% seen once.

The chain joins TRBV6-2 or TRBV6-3 to TRBJ2-3; D possibly matches TRBD1 or TRBD2 (7 bases each). Sequencing was carried out using blood. The receptor was isolated from a woman in her twenties or thirties with Graves' hyperthyroidism. The CDR3 nucleotides read TGTGCCAGCAGCTCAACTCCGGGACTAAAGGGGGCTAGCACAGATACGCAGTATTTT. Amino acids: CASSSTPGLKGASTDTQYF.